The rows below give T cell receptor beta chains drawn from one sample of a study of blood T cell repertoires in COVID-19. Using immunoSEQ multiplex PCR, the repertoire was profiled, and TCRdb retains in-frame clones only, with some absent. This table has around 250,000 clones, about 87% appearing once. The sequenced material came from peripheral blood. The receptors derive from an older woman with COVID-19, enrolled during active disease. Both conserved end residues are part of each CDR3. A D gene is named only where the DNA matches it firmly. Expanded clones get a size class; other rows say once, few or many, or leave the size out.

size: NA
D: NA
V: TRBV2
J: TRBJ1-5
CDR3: CASDSTGNRGYSNQPQHF
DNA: TGTGCCAGCGATTCAACCGGGAATCGCGGGTATAGCAATCAGCCCCAGCATTTT

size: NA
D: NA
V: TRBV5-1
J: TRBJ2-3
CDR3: CATGGGGADTQYF
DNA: TGCGCCACCGGAGGGGGGGGTGCAGATACGCAGTATTTT

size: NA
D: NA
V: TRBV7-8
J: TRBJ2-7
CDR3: CASSPVRYEQYF
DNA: TGTGCCAGCAGCCCAGTAAGATACGAGCAGTACTTC

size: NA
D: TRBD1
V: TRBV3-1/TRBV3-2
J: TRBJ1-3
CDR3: CASSLQGALGSGNTIYF
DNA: TGTGCCAGCAGCCTACAGGGGGCTCTAGGTTCTGGAAACACCATATATTTT

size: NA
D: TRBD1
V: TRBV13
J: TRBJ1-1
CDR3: CASSLAGGTEAFF
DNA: TGTGCCAGCAGCTTAGCAGGGGGCACTGAAGCTTTCTTT

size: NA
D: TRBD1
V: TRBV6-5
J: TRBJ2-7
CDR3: CASRDGQGVYEQYF
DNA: TGTGCCAGCAGAGACGGACAGGGTGTCTACGAGCAGTACTTC

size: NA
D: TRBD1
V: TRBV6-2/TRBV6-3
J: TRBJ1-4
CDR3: CASSYPGTGATNEKLFF
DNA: TGTGCCAGCAGTTACCCCGGGACAGGGGCCACTAATGAAAAACTGTTTTTT

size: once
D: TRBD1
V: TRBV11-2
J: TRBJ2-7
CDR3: CASSLGLDRVYEQYF
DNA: TGTGCCAGCAGCTTAGGGCTGGACAGGGTTTACGAGCAGTACTTC

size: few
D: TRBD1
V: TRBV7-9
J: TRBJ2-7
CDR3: CASSRSPGQGVYEQYF
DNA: TGTGCCAGCAGCCGAAGCCCGGGACAGGGGGTTTACGAGCAGTACTTC

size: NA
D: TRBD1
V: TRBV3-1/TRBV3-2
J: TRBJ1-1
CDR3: CASSQVAGQGGGAFF
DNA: TGTGCCAGCAGCCAAGTGGCGGGACAGGGAGGGGGAGCTTTCTTT

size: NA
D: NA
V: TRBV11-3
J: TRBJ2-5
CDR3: CASSMNGVIQETQYF
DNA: TGTGCCAGCAGCATGAATGGAGTGATCCAAGAGACCCAGTACTTC

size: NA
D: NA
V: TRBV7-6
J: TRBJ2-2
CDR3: CASSATNTGELFF
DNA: TGTGCCAGCAGCGCGACTAACACCGGGGAGCTGTTTTTT

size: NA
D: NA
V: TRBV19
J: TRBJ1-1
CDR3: CASSMAGMNTEAFF
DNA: TGTGCCAGTAGTATGGCGGGGATGAACACTGAAGCTTTCTTT

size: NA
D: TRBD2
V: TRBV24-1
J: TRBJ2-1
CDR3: CATSDTTSGRVDEQFF
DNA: TGTGCCACCAGTGACACGACTAGCGGGAGAGTAGATGAGCAGTTCTTC

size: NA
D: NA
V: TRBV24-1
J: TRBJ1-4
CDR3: CATSDDQTRPEKLFF
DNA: TGTGCCACCAGTGATGATCAGACACGGCCCGAAAAACTGTTTTTT

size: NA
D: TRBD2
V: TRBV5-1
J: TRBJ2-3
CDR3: CASSLGAGGPSTDTQYF
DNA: TGCGCCAGCAGCTTGGGAGCGGGAGGGCCAAGCACAGATACGCAGTATTTT

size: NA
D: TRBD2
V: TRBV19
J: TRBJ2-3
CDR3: CASSIIAGVSTDTQYF
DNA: TGTGCCAGTAGTATCATAGCGGGAGTTAGCACAGATACGCAGTATTTT

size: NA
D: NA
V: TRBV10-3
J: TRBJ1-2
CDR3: CAGAGGLDYGYTF
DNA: TGTGCCGGCGCAGGAGGGTTGGACTATGGCTACACCTTC

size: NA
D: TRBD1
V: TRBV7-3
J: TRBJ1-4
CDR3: CASSLTGVPNEKLFF
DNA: TGTGCCAGCAGCCTAACAGGGGTTCCTAATGAAAAACTGTTTTTT

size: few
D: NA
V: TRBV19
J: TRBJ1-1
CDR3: CASSILLGTGNTEAFF
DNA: TGTGCCAGTAGTATTCTCCTCGGCACGGGGAACACTGAAGCTTTCTTT

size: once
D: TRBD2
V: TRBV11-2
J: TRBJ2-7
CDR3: CASSPGLAGLYEQYF
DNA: TGTGCCAGCAGCCCGGGACTAGCGGGACTCTACGAGCAGTACTTC

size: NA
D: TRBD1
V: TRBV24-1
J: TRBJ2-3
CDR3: CATSEPGQTSTDTQYF
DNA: TGTGCCACCAGTGAACCGGGACAGACTAGCACAGATACGCAGTATTTT

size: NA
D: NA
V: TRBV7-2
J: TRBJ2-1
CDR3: CASLKGGGNSYNEQFF
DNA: TGTGCCAGCTTAAAAGGGGGCGGGAACTCCTACAATGAGCAGTTCTTC

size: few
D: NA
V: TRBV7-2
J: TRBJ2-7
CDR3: CASSLISGREQYF
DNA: TGTGCCAGCAGCTTAATTTCGGGGAGGGAGCAGTACTTC

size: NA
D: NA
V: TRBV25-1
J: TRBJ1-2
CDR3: CASSEFNLVAGEGYTF
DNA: TGTGCCAGCAGTGAATTTAACCTTGTGGCAGGGGAAGGCTACACCTTC

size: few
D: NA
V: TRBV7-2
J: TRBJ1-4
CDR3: CASTRPGGSGEKLFF
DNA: TGTGCCAGCACACGCCCCGGGGGGAGCGGTGAAAAACTGTTTTTT

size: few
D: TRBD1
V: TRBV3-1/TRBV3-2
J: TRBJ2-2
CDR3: CASSPGQGAGGELFF
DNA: TGTGCCAGCAGCCCCGGACAGGGGGCGGGCGGGGAGCTGTTTTTT

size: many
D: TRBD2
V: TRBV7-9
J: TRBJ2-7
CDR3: CASSPRWREGPLYEQYF
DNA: TGTGCCAGCAGCCCCCGTTGGCGGGAGGGCCCGCTCTACGAGCAGTACTTC

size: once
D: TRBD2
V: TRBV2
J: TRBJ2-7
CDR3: CASSEIPGLAGTYEQYF
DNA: TGTGCCAGCAGTGAAATCCCGGGACTAGCGGGAACCTACGAGCAGTACTTC

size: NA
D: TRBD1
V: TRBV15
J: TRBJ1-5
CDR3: CATSRGTGNGQPQHF
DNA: TGTGCCACCAGCCGCGGGACAGGGAACGGTCAGCCCCAGCATTTT

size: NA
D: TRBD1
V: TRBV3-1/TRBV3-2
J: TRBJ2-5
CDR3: CASSQGTGGAETQYF
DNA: TGTGCCAGCAGCCAAGGCACAGGGGGCGCGGAGACCCAGTACTTC

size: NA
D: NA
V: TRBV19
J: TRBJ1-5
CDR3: CASRPIDRNNQPQHF
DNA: TGTGCCAGTAGACCTATCGACAGGAACAATCAGCCCCAGCATTTT

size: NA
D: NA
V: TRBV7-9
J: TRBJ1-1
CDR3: CASSSAGLRRRTEAFF
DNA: TGTGCCAGCAGCTCCGCGGGGCTGAGGAGGCGCACTGAAGCTTTCTTT

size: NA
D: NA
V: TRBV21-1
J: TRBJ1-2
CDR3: CASSRGGKGAYYGYTF
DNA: TGTGCCAGCAGCAGAGGAGGGAAGGGGGCGTACTATGGCTACACCTTC

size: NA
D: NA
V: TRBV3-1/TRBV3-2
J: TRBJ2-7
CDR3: CASSLSGSYEQYF
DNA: TGTGCCAGCAGCTTATCCGGTTCCTACGAGCAGTACTTC

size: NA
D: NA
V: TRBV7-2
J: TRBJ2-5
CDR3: CATSTGEYGTQYF
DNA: TGTGCCACCTCGACGGGGGAGTACGGGACCCAGTACTTC

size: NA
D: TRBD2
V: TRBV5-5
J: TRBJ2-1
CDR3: CASSLGGLAQASGRAEQFF
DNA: TGTGCCAGCAGCTTGGGCGGCCTCGCCCAGGCTAGCGGGAGGGCTGAGCAGTTCTTC

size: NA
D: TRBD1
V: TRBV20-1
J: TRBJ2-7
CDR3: CSAETGERQYF
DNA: TGCAGTGCCGAGACAGGGGAAAGGCAGTACTTC

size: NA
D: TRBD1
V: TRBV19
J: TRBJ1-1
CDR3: CASSNLQGQGTEAFF
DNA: TGTGCCAGTAGTAATCTTCAGGGACAGGGAACTGAAGCTTTCTTT

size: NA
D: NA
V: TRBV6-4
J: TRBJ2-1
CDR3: CASSSQRSSNEQFF
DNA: TGTGCCAGCAGTAGTCAGCGGTCGTCCAATGAGCAGTTCTTC

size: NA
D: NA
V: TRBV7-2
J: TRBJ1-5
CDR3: CASSKTDTWAQHF
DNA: TGTGCCAGCAGCAAAACGGACACCTGGGCCCAACATTTT

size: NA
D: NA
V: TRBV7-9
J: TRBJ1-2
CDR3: CASSPILHYHGYTF
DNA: TGTGCCAGCAGCCCGATACTACACTATCATGGCTACACCTTC

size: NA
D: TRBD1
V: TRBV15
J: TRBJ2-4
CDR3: CATSRYRDRDAKNIQYF
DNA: TGTGCCACCAGCAGGTACCGGGACAGGGATGCCAAAAACATTCAGTACTTC

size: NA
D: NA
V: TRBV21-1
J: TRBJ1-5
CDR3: CASSTDRDRVYVGNQPQHF
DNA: TGTGCCAGCAGCACAGACCGGGACAGGGTTTATGTGGGCAATCAGCCCCAGCATTTT

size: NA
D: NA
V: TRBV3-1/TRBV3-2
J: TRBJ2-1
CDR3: CASSQDARVNEQFF
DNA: TGTGCCAGCAGCCAAGACGCGCGAGTCAATGAGCAGTTCTTC

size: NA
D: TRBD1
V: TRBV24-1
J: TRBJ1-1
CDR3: CATRGTGGGTEAFF
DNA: TGTGCCACCAGGGGGACAGGGGGTGGAACTGAAGCTTTCTTT

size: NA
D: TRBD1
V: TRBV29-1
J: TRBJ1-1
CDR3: CSGAGTGGPNTEAFF
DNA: TGCAGCGGAGCAGGGACAGGGGGCCCGAACACTGAAGCTTTCTTT

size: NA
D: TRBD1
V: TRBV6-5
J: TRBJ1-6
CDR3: CASRADRGTSPLHF
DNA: TGTGCCAGCAGGGCGGACAGGGGAACTTCACCCCTCCACTTT

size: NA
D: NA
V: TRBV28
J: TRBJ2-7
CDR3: CASSSARDIAYEQYF
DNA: TGTGCCAGCAGTTCGGCCCGGGACATAGCCTACGAGCAGTACTTC

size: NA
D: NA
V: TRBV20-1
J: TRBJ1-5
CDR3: CSASRGNQPQHF
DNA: TGCAGTGCTAGTCGGGGGAATCAGCCCCAGCATTTT

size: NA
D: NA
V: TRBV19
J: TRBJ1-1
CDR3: CASSKPGMNTEAFF
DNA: TGTGCCAGTAGTAAGCCGGGGATGAACACTGAAGCTTTCTTT

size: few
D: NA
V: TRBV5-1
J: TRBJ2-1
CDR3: CASSLDRFNAAEQFF
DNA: TGCGCCAGCAGCTTGGACCGCTTTAACGCCGCGGAGCAGTTCTTC

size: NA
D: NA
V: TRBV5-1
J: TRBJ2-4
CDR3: CASSLGRVNIQYF
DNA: TGCGCCAGCAGCTTGGGACGGGTAAACATTCAGTACTTC

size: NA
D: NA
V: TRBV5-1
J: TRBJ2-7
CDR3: CASSPGSGAYYEQYF
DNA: TGCGCCAGCAGCCCCGGGTCAGGGGCCTACTACGAGCAGTACTTC

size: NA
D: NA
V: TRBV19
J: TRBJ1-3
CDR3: CASSILDSSGNTIYF
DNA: TGTGCCAGTAGTATCCTGGACAGCTCTGGAAACACCATATATTTT

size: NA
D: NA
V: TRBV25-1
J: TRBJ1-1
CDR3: CASSEPRGEAFF
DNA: TGTGCCAGCAGTGAACCAAGGGGTGAAGCTTTCTTT